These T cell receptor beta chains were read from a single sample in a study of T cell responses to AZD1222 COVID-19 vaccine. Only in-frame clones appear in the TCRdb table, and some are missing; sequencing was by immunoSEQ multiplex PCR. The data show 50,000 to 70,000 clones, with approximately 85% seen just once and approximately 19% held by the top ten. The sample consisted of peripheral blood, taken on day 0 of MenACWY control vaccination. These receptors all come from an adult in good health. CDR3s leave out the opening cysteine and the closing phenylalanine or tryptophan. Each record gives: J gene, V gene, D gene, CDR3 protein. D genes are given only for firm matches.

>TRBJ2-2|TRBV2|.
ASSEVRGGTGELF
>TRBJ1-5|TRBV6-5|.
ASSYSSRIDQPQH
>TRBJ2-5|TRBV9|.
ASSVGSNSLQETQY
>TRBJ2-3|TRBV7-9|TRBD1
ASSLGTGRRTQY
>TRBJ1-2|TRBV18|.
ASSTQGTNYGYT
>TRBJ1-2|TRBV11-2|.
ASSRARQNQAGYT
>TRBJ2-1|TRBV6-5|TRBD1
ASRDSSTGGNEQF
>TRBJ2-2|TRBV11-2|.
ASSLFRALSNTGELF
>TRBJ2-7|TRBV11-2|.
ASSLVIPLGRANSYEQY
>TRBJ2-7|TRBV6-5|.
ASSSGLYEQY
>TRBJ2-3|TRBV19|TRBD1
ASSSSGTGTDTQY
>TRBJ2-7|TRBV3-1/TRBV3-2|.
ASRLTGGEQY
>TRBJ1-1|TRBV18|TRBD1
ASSPTGTGLNTEAF
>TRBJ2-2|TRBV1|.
TSTIRGPFVTGELF
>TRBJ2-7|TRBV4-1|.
ASSQVLAEAPYEQY
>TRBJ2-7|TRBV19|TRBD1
ASRGQGAYEQY
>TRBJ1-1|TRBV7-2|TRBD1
ASSLVGQGVTEAF
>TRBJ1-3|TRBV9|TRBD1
ASSTNQGAGNTIY
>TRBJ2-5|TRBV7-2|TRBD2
ASSPRAGVGQETQY
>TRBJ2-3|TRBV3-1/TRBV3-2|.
ASSQYLQDTDTQY
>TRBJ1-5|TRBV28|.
ASSLRGAYSNQPQH
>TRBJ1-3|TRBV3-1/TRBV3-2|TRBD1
ASSPFGQGGDTIY
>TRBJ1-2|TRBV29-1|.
SVEEQTNYGYT
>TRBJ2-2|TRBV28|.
ASSPLAGELF
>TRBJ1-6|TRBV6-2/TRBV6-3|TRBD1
ASSRDRGASPLH
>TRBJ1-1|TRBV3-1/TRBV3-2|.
ASSQGNPAYEAF
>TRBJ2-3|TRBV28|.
ASSSPRGRGDTDTQY
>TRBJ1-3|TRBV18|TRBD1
ASSPGRQGGNTIY
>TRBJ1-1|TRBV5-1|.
ASSLDTIEAF
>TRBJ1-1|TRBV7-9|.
ASSLVEAQEREAF
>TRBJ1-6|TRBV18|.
ASSPRGTPSSYNSPLH
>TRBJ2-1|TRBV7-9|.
ASSSVGAGDNEQF
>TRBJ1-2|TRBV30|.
AWSAIWGNYGYT
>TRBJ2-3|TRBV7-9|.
ASSPRGGPGTDTQY
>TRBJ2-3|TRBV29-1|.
SVPTDWSTDTQY
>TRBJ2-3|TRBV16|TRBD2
ASSPTPIAGGPADTQY
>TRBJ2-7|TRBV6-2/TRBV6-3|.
ASSYSTGPSGGHYEQY
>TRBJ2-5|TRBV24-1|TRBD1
ATSDSRTGGETQY
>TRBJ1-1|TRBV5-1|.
ASSPGGTRDTEAF
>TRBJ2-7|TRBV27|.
ASRNTGSRGAQAEQY
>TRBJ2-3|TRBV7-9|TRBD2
ASSLTSGGADTQY
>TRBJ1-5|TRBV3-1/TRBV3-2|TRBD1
ASSEGQGYQPQH
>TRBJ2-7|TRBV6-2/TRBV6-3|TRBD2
ASSYPSGRVYEQY
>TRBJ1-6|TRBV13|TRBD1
ASSRRQGANSPLH
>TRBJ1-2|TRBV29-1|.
SVDQGGRNYGYT
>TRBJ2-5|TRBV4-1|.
ASSQGLATGYQETQY
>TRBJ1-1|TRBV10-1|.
ASSDSTVGVEEAF
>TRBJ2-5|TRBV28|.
ASSLPNRDETQY
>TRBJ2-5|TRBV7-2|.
ASSLSGFQETQY
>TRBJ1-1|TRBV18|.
ASSQGKDTEAF
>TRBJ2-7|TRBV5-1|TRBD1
ASSLGQTGEQY
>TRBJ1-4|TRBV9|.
ASSVGPNNEKLF
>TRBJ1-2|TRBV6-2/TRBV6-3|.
ASSYSGQNYGYT
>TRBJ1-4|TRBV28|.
ASSLGRDNEKLF
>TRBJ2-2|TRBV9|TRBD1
ASSVGDRANTGELF
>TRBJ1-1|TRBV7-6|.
ASSLSATSTEAF
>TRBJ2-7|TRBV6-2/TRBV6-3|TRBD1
ASSYKGAPPYEQY
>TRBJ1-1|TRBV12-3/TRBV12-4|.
ASSSESTEAF
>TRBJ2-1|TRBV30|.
AWSTQGLPWGEQF